This T cell receptor (beta chain) is drawn from a study of blood T cell repertoires in COVID-19. Measured with immunoSEQ multiplex PCR; TCRdb has only the in-frame clones, and not every one. The sample lists 200,000 to 250,000 clones; about 80% were seen once. Germline loops: CDR1 SSHAT, CDR2 FNYEAQ (reference sequence). This CDR3 contains 16 residues. Trimming at V came to 5 bases and at J to 4 bases, leaving 9 bases not matched to a gene. The clonotype comes from a woman between 50 and 59 years old who had been exposed to COVID-19. J is TRBJ2-5 and V is TRBV7-7, with 11 bases identical to TRBD2. Sequenced material: PBMCs or T cells enriched from blood (not recorded which). The CDR3 sequence: CASSDLGSGGAETQYF. CDR3 DNA: TGTGCCAGCAGCGATCTTGGTAGCGGGGGGGCAGAGACCCAGTACTTC. The full variable domain, its missing parts supplied by reference TRBV7-7 and TRBJ2-5, is GAGVSQSPRYKVTKRGQDVTLRCDPISSHATLYWYQQALGQGPEFLTYFNYEAQPDKSGLPSDRFSAERPEGSISTLTIQRTEQRDSAMYRCASSDLGSGGAETQYFGPGTRLLVL.